These 27 T cell receptor beta chains originate from one sample sequenced in a study of neurological immune-mediated disorders. Time point indicated: technical triplicate 3. From the 5' RACE reads, TCRdb called clonotypes with MiXCR, one entry per CDR3 protein. Of tens of thousands of distinct CDR3 sequences in the sample, 20% to 25% were seen once. The sequenced sample was PBMCs. These receptors came from a man in his sixties with HTLV-1-associated myelopathy (HAM/TSP).

Points on this clonotype: A much larger clone differs from this one at a single base, so this may be a read error. V and J are TRBV5-1 and TRBJ2-5; TRBD1 might be the D (6 bases). V lost 7 bases to trimming and J lost 0 bases, with 13 bases between them. The germline gives CDR1 SGHRS, CDR2 YFSETQ. This CDR3 is built from 14 residues. CDR3 residues: CASETGIHQETQYF. The DNA of the CDR3 is TGCGCCAGCGAGACAGGCATCCACCAAGAGACCCAGTACTTC.

This clonotype was counted at least ten times. The chain couples TRBV7-2 to TRBJ2-7, with 10 positions matching TRBD2. The germline CDR1 and CDR2 sequences are SGHTA and FQGNSA. This CDR3 region has 15 residues. V shed 5 bases, J shed 3 bases, and the junction held 7 bases outside the gene matches. CDR3 in amino acids: CASSLRPSGGYEQYF. CDR3 in DNA: TGTGCCAGCAGCCTCAGGCCTAGCGGGGGCTACGAGCAGTACTTC.

This clonotype has ten or more counts. The genes are TRBV4-2 and TRBJ2-7; D is unresolved. Germline V lookup: CDR1 LGHNA, CDR2 YNFKEQ. The V end was cut by 3 bases, the J end by 0 bases, with 12 bases between. The CDR3 spans 15 residues. CDR3 bases: TGTGCCAGCAGCCAGGGTCTAGAGACCTCCTACGAGCAGTACTTC. Its protein is CASSQGLETSYEQYF.

There are a few counts of this clonotype. V gene TRBV18 combines with J gene TRBJ2-5; the match to TRBD2 covers 9 bases. Germline V gene sequence: CDR1 KGHSH, CDR2 LQKENI. The CDR3 length is 15 residues. Germline trimming cut 3 bases from V and 8 bases from J; bases unmatched to any gene: 10. Here the CDR3 reads CASSPGLADKRTQYF. The CDR3 nucleotides read TGTGCCAGCTCACCGGGACTAGCCGATAAGAGAACCCAGTACTTC.

This clonotype was counted at least ten times. The V call is TRBV5-1, the J call TRBJ2-7; TRBD1 agrees at 9 bases. Per germline, CDR1 SGHRS and CDR2 YFSETQ. This CDR3 has 14 residues. Unmatched junction bases numbered 2, after V lost 4 bases and J lost 0 bases. CDR3 in amino acids: CASSPDRGSYEQYF. The CDR3 region has the DNA TGCGCCAGCAGCCCGGACAGGGGCTCCTACGAGCAGTACTTC.

In its sample, this clonotype was seen many times. At one of its ends the junction is not consistent with the germline gene, which may arise from a read error. The chain has TRBV29-1 and TRBJ2-7; 8 nucleotides line up with TRBD1. The germline V gene has CDR1 SQVTM and CDR2 ANQGSEA. CDR3 length: 11 amino acids. CDR3 in DNA: TGCAGCGTCTTTGTCCAGGGGGCGGTCTTCTTC. It encodes CSVFVQGAVFF.

This clonotype was detected many times. The V and J genes are TRBV9 and TRBJ2-2, with a possible D match to TRBD2 (5 bases). The germline V and J ends were trimmed by 3 bases and 2 bases, with 8 bases remaining between them. Germline V gene lookup returns CDR1 SGDLS and CDR2 YYNGEE. CDR3 size: 14 residues. CDR3 in DNA: TGTGCCAGCAGCGGAGGACTTAACACCGGGGAGCTGTTTTTT. The encoded protein is CASSGGLNTGELFF.

Many counts were recorded for this clonotype. V and J are TRBV6-5 and TRBJ1-4, with TRBD1 matching over 8 bases. The CDR3 has 15 residues. Per germline, CDR1 MNHEY and CDR2 SVGAGI. V lost 4 bases to trimming and J lost 8 bases; unmatched junction nucleotides: 9. CDR3 protein: CASSSRQGKREKLFF. The CDR3, as DNA: TGTGCCAGCAGTTCCCGACAGGGGAAGAGAGAAAAACTGTTTTTT.

The chain employs TRBV7-9 and TRBJ2-3; 8 nucleotides line up with TRBD1. This CDR3 contains 16 residues. Germline loops: CDR1 SEHNR, CDR2 FQNEAQ (reference sequence). V trimming: 4 bases; J trimming: 5 bases; junction bases outside the gene matches: 11. The CDR3, as DNA: TGTGCCAGCAGCTCCCCGAGGGCAGGGGGCGAAGATACGCAGTATTTT. As protein: CASSSPRAGGEDTQYF.

The J gene is TRBJ2-6, the V gene TRBV27; D might be TRBD1 (5 bases). V shed 6 bases and J shed 2 bases, with 8 bases lying between them. The germline V gene has CDR1 MNHEY and CDR2 SMNVEV (reference sequence). This CDR3 is 14 amino acids long. The CDR3 protein is CASSLGAGANVLTF. The CDR3 DNA follows: TGTGCCAGCAGCCTAGGGGCTGGGGCCAACGTCCTGACTTTC.

This clonotype was counted ten times or more. The J gene is TRBJ1-2, the V gene TRBV10-3, with a tentative D call TRBD1 (6 bases). Germline CDR1 reads ENHRY; CDR2 reads SYGVKD. V dropped 11 bases and J dropped 2 bases, with 15 bases sitting between them. The CDR3 runs 13 residues. CDR3 sequence (DNA): TGTGCCTTGGCCTCCGGACAGAACTATGGCTACACCTTC. Translated, it gives CALASGQNYGYTF.

This clonotype is labeled medium-sized. The chain carries TRBV5-1 and TRBJ1-5; 7 bases agree with TRBD1. V gave up 3 bases and J gave up 9 bases; unmatched junction bases: 9. CDR1 SGHRS and CDR2 YFSETQ come from the germline V gene. The CDR3 loop spans 14 amino acids. The CDR3 coding sequence is TGCGCCAGCAGCTCGGGGGACAGTGGTGCGCCCCAGCATTTT. Translation gives CASSSGDSGAPQHF. The full variable domain, in which reference TRBV5-1 and TRBJ1-5 provide the parts outside the CDR3, is KAGVTQTPRYLIKTRGQQVTLSCSPISGHRSVSWYQQTPGQGLQFLFEYFSETQRNKGNFPGRFSGRQFSNSRSEMNVSTLELGDSALYLCASSSGDSGAPQHFGDGTRLSIL.

The sample holds many counts of this clonotype. This sequence joins TRBV24-1 and TRBJ2-3; no definite D call. Per germline, CDR1 KGHDR and CDR2 SFDVKD. This CDR3 is built from 13 residues. Trimming stripped 3 bases from V and 4 bases from J, with 7 bases between. CDR3 amino acids: CATSDGAADTQYF. CDR3 sequence (DNA): TGTGCCACCAGTGATGGAGCCGCAGATACGCAGTATTTT.

As to this clonotype: With a much larger clone just one base away, this may be a read error. Here the CDR3 reads CASILHQNQPQYF. CDR3 nucleotides: TGTGCCAGCATACTACACCAGAATCAGCCCCAGTATTTT. The gene calls are TRBV6-6 and TRBJ1-5; D is ambiguous. The assigned J gene may be wrong: the sequence end matches TRBJ2-3 better. The CDR3 covers 13 residues. Germline V gene sequence: CDR1 MNHNY, CDR2 SVGAGI (reference sequence).

This clonotype was seen repeatedly, ten times or more. The chain is built from TRBV3-1 and TRBJ1-2; no clear D. The CDR3 has 14 amino acids. V lost 2 bases, J lost 7 bases, and 14 bases lay in between. The germline V gene has CDR1 LGHDT and CDR2 YNNKEL (reference sequence). This CDR3 reads CASSQQQGGGGYTF. The CDR3 bases are TGTGCCAGCAGCCAACAACAAGGAGGTGGTGGCTACACCTTC.

The CDR3 loop is CASSSASSGRYYEQFF. Here the CDR3 DNA reads TGTGCCAGCAGCTCTGCCTCTAGCGGGCGTTACTATGAGCAGTTCTTC. The chain links TRBV9 to TRBJ2-1, with 8 bases identical to TRBD2. The CDR3 runs to 16 residues. Germline values: CDR1 SGDLS, CDR2 YYNGEE. The ends lost 4 bases at V and 8 bases at J; junction bases unmatched: 14.

At least ten counts were recorded for this clonotype. The genes are TRBV7-9 and TRBJ1-1; no clear D. The CDR3 totals 13 residues. Germline CDR1 reads SEHNR; CDR2 reads FQNEAQ (reference sequence). V was clipped by 1 base and J by 0 bases, with 3 bases between them. CDR3 loop: CASSLDMNTEAFF. In nucleotides, the CDR3 is TGTGCCAGCAGCTTAGACATGAACACTGAAGCTTTCTTT.

Many counts were recorded for this clonotype. The gene calls are TRBV3-1 and TRBJ2-7, with D perhaps TRBD1 (6 bases). Germline V gives CDR1 LGHDT, CDR2 YNNKEL (reference sequence). V was trimmed by 0 bases and J by 2 bases, leaving 11 bases between them. The CDR3 extends over 15 amino acids. CDR3 in amino acids: CASSQDLGAPYEQYF. DNA for the CDR3: TGTGCCAGCAGCCAAGATCTGGGGGCCCCCTACGAGCAGTACTTC.

V gene TRBV27 combines with J gene TRBJ2-1, with 11 bases lining up with TRBD2. V lost 6 bases to trimming and J lost 7 bases; unmatched junction nucleotides: 11. The CDR3 has 16 amino acids. In germline, CDR1 is MNHEY, CDR2 SMNVEV (reference sequence). The CDR3 DNA reads as TGTGCCAGCAGCTACGATAGCGGGAGGGCCGGGAATGAGCAGTTCTTC. Encoded protein: CASSYDSGRAGNEQFF.

The chain couples TRBV28 to TRBJ2-1; 8 nucleotides align to TRBD2. Germline lookup yields CDR1 MDHEN and CDR2 SYDVKM. The CDR3 runs 15 residues. Losses at the gene ends were 6 bases for V and 0 bases for J; bases not matched to a gene: 4. The CDR3 loop reads CASRNSGNSYNEQFF. The CDR3 DNA sequence: TGTGCCAGCAGGAATAGCGGGAACTCCTACAATGAGCAGTTCTTC. Drawing the rest from reference TRBV28 and TRBJ2-1, the complete variable domain is DVKVTQSSRYLVKRTGEKVFLECVQDMDHENMFWYRQDPGLGLRLIYFSYDVKMKEKGDIPEGYSVSREKKERFSLILESASTNQTSMYLCASRNSGNSYNEQFFGPGTRLTVL.

There are many counts of this clonotype. The J gene is TRBJ1-3, the V gene TRBV12-3 or TRBV12-4; TRBD1 agrees at 7 bases. After removal of 5 bases from V and 8 bases from J, the junction contained 3 bases not matched to a gene. The CDR3 runs 12 residues. The CDR3, as DNA: TGTGCCAGCAGTCCAGGGGGGGACACCATATATTTT. Protein product: CASSPGGDTIYF.

This clonotype was seen at least ten times. The genes are TRBV20-1 and TRBJ2-4; D could derive from TRBD1 or TRBD2 (5 bases each). CDR1 and CDR2 from the germline V gene are DFQATT and SNEGSKA (reference sequence). The CDR3 contains 14 residues. V shed 5 bases and J shed 6 bases, with 17 bases lying between them. CDR3 in amino acids: CSAEGTGRRNIQYF. The CDR3, as DNA: TGCAGTGCTGAGGGCACAGGCAGGAGAAACATTCAGTACTTC.

This clonotype came up many times. This chain uses TRBV6-1 with TRBJ2-6; D call uncertain. Germline CDR1 MNHNS, CDR2 SASEGT. Trimming took 2 bases from V and 1 from J, leaving 12 bases between them. The CDR3 is 17 residues long. Here the CDR3 DNA reads TGTGCCAGCAGTGAATCGATCTGGGTGTCTGGGGCCAACGTCCTGACTTTC. It is translated as CASSESIWVSGANVLTF.

This rearrangement joins TRBV18 to TRBJ2-7; D call uncertain. V lost 3 bases and J lost 4, with 13 bases in between. CDR3 length equals 14 residues. In germline, CDR1 is KGHSH, CDR2 LQKENI. CDR3 in amino acids: CASSPTGVEYEQYF. Here the CDR3 DNA reads TGTGCCAGCTCACCCACTGGAGTTGAATACGAGCAGTACTTC. Drawing the rest from reference TRBV18 and TRBJ2-7, the complete variable domain is NAGVMQNPRHLVRRRGQEARLRCSPMKGHSHVYWYRQLPEEGLKFMVYLQKENIIDESGMPKERFSAEFPKEGPSILRIQQVVRGDSAAYFCASSPTGVEYEQYFGPGTRLTVT.

This clonotype was observed at least ten times. This chain links TRBV10-2 with TRBJ2-2; 8 bases agree with TRBD2. In germline, CDR1 is WSHSY, CDR2 SAAADI. V gave up 2 bases and J gave up 4 bases; unmatched junction bases: 6. The CDR3 spans 16 residues. The CDR3 DNA follows: TGCGCCAGCAGTGAGAGGGCTAGCGGGCGCACCGGGGAGCTGTTTTTT. It encodes CASSERASGRTGELFF.

Details on this clonotype: The germline gene is not matched at one end of the junction; a read error may be the cause. J is TRBJ1-5 and V is TRBV5-6, with no clear D. Germline lookup yields CDR1 SGHDT and CDR2 YYEEEE. CDR3 length: 18 residues. The CDR3 loop is CVSSFGEAGMTRNQPQHF. The DNA for the CDR3 is TGTGTCAGCAGCTTTGGGGAGGCAGGCATGACCCGCAATCAGCCCCAGCATTTT.

This clonotype has more than one count but fewer than ten. V and J are TRBV19 and TRBJ1-1, with D possibly TRBD1 on 5 matching bases. Germline V gene lookup returns CDR1 LNHDA and CDR2 SQIVND (reference sequence). The CDR3 runs 14 residues. V shed 1 base and J shed 8 bases, with 14 bases lying between them. DNA of the CDR3: TGTGCCAGTAGTATAGTAGGGACTCCTCCCGAAGCTTTCTTT. This sequence encodes CASSIVGTPPEAFF.